A single sample gave rise to the 11 T cell receptor beta chains below, sequenced in a study of PD-L1 blockade in urothelial cancer. The protocol was immunoSEQ multiplex PCR, while the TCRdb copy is restricted to in-frame clones and leaves out a portion. The sample yields 85,000 to 100,000 clones, roughly 90% seen once. The material sequenced was PBMCs, taken around atezolizumab (anti-PD-L1) treatment. The source is a man aged 55 to 69 with urothelial cancer.

This chain links TRBV19 with TRBJ2-7; the match to TRBD2 covers 9 bases. CDR3 length: 15 residues. Germline V gene lookup returns CDR1 LNHDA and CDR2 SQIVND (reference sequence). V shed 3 bases and J 5 bases; nucleotides not matched to a gene: 8. CDR3 coding DNA: TGTGCCAGTAGTATGACAGCGGGAGGAACCCACGAGCAGTACTTC. Amino acids: CASSMTAGGTHEQYF.

The chain couples TRBV28 to TRBJ1-1, with TRBD1 matching over 8 bases. V dropped 7 bases and J dropped 10; count of bases not matched to a gene: 8. Germline V gives CDR1 MDHEN, CDR2 SYDVKM. The CDR3 runs to 12 residues. CDR3: CASKQGDGVAFF. CDR3 DNA: TGTGCCAGCAAACAGGGGGACGGGGTAGCTTTCTTT.

This clone came up once. The genes are TRBV4-1 and TRBJ1-2; D remains unclear. The V gene lost 1 base and the J gene lost 0 bases, with 9 bases spanning the gap. Looked up from germline, CDR1 is MGHRA and CDR2 is YSYEKL. This CDR3 comprises 15 residues. DNA of the CDR3: TGCGCCAGCAGCCAAGCTGAGAATACTAACTATGGCTACACCTTC. Amino acids: CASSQAENTNYGYTF.

CDR3 sequence (DNA): TGTGCCAGCAGTTCCAGCGGGAACTCGTACAATGAGCAGTTCTTC. Translated, it gives CASSSSGNSYNEQFF. The chain combines TRBV6-6 with TRBJ2-1; 7 bases align to TRBD2. The CDR3 sequence is 15 residues long. The V segment lost 4 bases and the J segment 4 bases; nucleotides outside the gene matches: 7. Germline CDR1 reads MNHNY; CDR2 reads SVGAGI (reference sequence).

The chain combines TRBV5-1 with TRBJ2-7, with no clear D. Germline CDR1 reads SGHRS; CDR2 reads YFSETQ. This CDR3 has 13 residues. Between the trimmed V and J ends, which lost 0 bases and 5 bases, there was a span of 9 bases. DNA of the CDR3: TGCGCCAGCAGCTTGGCCCCCGTCGACGAGCAGTACTTC. Its protein is CASSLAPVDEQYF.

The chain couples TRBV4-3 to TRBJ1-5; D remains ambiguous. The V gene lost 4 bases and the J gene lost 5 bases, with 12 bases spanning the gap. Per germline, CDR1 LGHNA and CDR2 YSLEER. This CDR3 region has 14 residues. CDR3 sequence: CASSPGSRDQPQHF. CDR3 in DNA: TGCGCCAGCAGCCCGGGGAGTAGGGATCAGCCCCAGCATTTT.

The chain joins TRBV5-4 to TRBJ2-5; 7 nucleotides agree with TRBD2. V dropped 2 bases and J dropped 7; count of bases not matched to a gene: 17. This CDR3 has 17 residues. The germline V gene has CDR1 SGHNT and CDR2 YYREEE (reference sequence). Written as DNA, the CDR3 is TGTGCCAGCAGCTTTAGCCTGCGGCTAGCGGCCAATGGGACCCAGTACTTC. Translating gives CASSFSLRLAANGTQYF.

The chain joins TRBV7-2 to TRBJ2-1, with 8 bases matching TRBD2. V shed 6 bases and J 3 bases; nucleotides not matched to a gene: 7. Germline values: CDR1 SGHTA, CDR2 FQGNSA. The CDR3 consists of 15 residues. The CDR3 DNA is TGTGCCAGCAGAACCGGGGGGGCGGGCTACAATGAGCAGTTCTTC. This gives the protein CASRTGGAGYNEQFF.

The V gene is TRBV25-1, the J gene TRBJ1-2, with D perhaps matching TRBD1 (6 bases). The CDR3 extends over 12 amino acids. V lost 8 bases and J lost 7, with 14 bases in between. Germline values: CDR1 MGHDK, CDR2 SYGVNS. Here the CDR3 DNA reads TGTGCCAGCGGAGCAGGGGATGGTGGCTACACCTTC. Protein sequence: CASGAGDGGYTF.

This chain joins TRBV19 and TRBJ1-1; 7 bases align to TRBD1. Looked up from germline, CDR1 is LNHDA and CDR2 is SQIVND (reference sequence). V shed 5 bases, J shed 4 bases, and the junction held 7 bases outside the gene matches. The CDR3 covers 14 residues. The DNA for the CDR3 is TGTGCCAGTAGTCTACTGACAGGGACCACTGAAGCTTTCTTT. Translating gives CASSLLTGTTEAFF.

V usage is TRBV6-1 and J usage is TRBJ2-7; D perhaps matches TRBD2 (5 bases). The germline V gene has CDR1 MNHNS and CDR2 SASEGT. Trimming took 3 bases from V and 1 from J, leaving 7 bases between them. The CDR3 contains 13 residues. CDR3 nucleotide sequence: TGTGCCAGCAGTGACGGGGTGTCCTACGAGCAGTACTTC. Translation: CASSDGVSYEQYF.